This TCR beta chain was found in a study of cytomegalovirus exposure and HLA in healthy donors (dated by TCRdb to the late 2010s). Background for the entire study: A later analysis indicated that the roughly 120 validation repertoires were generated on the platform also employed for the roughly 730 repertoires of the first cohort. The study aimed to test whether cataloging public T cell receptors could reveal signatures of past pathogen exposure. A separate validation cohort of 100 to 150 different subjects was used in addition to the roughly 670-subject first cohort. High-throughput TCR immunosequencing, statistical association of individual TCRs with disease status, and machine learning were combined to predict cytomegalovirus infection status. The study at large found these results: The classifier was reported to diagnose cytomegalovirus status with high specificity and sensitivity in both the original cohort and the validation cohort. The study listed approximately 150 TCR beta chains as associated with cytomegalovirus. A later analysis found that TCRs clustered in the first cohort also tended to co-occur in the 95 to 150 validation repertoires, with just under 95% of cluster scores above 0. The authors suggested that the approach could potentially be extended to other disease states and immunological phenotypes. A later analysis had no HLA typing for the validation cohort, so co-occurrence there was scored across all 110 or so repertoires. Across donors, most TCR sequences were observed very rarely, whereas some public TCRs were present in many individuals. Three of the identified cytomegalovirus-associated TCR beta chains were confirmed in vitro to be specific for cytomegalovirus antigens.

Libraries came from the immunoSEQ multiplex PCR assay. The study's processing was this. A statistical classification framework was developed to diagnose cytomegalovirus status using the catalog of TCR beta chain sequences. Drawn from immuneACCESS, this table holds only the in-frame rearrangements with V and J called that TCRdb kept. Clones are partly lost; checked studies trace under half to an unresolved V gene and leave the rest unexplained. V and J calls plus clone size are reproduced from that table; the DNA served to infer D and trimming. The sample has 150,000 or so clones on record, more than 75% of them singletons. Of the sample, about 1.5% falls within the top ten clones. The cysteine opens and the phenylalanine closes a CDR3 of 14 amino acids. Only the CDR3 portion is preserved as DNA: 42 bases, with reading frame beginning at the first base. V has 4 bases trimmed and J has 4 bases trimmed; junction bases matching no gene number 2. The CDR1 and CDR2 encoded by the germline V gene are SNHLY and FYNNEI.

Separate from the roughly 630-subject first cohort, the validation cohort of 95 to 150 subjects was the group to which the donors belonged. Comments on this clone: Its antigen has not been determined. There are no base qualities to consult, and no much larger clone falls within one base.

The TCR was taken from a woman aged 30 to 39 in good health and CMV-seronegative. The sequence links TRBV2 to TRBJ1-1; 11 bases in the junction line up with TRBD1. The sequencing input was PBMCs. The encoded CDR3 is CASSGTGGFTEAFF. The nucleotide sequence reads TGTGCCAGCAGTGGGACAGGGGGCTTCACTGAAGCTTTCTTT.